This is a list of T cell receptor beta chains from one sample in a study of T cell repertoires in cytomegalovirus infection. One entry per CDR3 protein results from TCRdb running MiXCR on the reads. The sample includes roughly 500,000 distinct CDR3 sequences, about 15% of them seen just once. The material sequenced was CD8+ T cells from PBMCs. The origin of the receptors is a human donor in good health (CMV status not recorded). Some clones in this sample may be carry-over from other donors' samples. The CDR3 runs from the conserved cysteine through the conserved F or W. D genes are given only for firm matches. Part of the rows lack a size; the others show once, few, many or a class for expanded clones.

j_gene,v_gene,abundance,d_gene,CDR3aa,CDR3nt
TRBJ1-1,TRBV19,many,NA,CASATGSEAFF,TGTGCCAGTGCGACGGGGAGTGAAGCTTTCTTT
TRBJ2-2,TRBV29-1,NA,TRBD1,CSVRKGTGGANTGEPFF,TGCAGCGTACGAAAGGGGACAGGGGGCGCGAACACCGGGGAGCCGTTTTTT
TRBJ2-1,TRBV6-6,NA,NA,CATEGFSYNEQFF,TGTGCCACTGAAGGTTTCTCCTACAATGAGCAGTTCTTC
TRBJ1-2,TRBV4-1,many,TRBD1,CASSQGPGQRNF,TGCGCCAGCAGCCAAGGCCCGGGACAGAGAAACTTC
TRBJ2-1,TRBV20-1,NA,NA,CSAIWGADSYNEQFF,TGCAGTGCTATTTGGGGGGCTGATTCCTACAATGAGCAGTTCTTC
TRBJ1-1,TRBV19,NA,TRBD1,CASSTHPRQGRPNTEAFF,TGTGCCAGTAGTACCCACCCGAGACAGGGACGCCCGAACACTGAAGCTTTCTTT
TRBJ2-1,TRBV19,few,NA,CASGLSNEQFF,TGTGCCAGTGGCCTTAGCAATGAGCAGTTCTTC
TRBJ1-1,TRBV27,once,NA,CASSLWAGGSTEAFF,TGTGCCAGCAGTTTATGGGCTGGGGGCTCTACTGAAGCTTTCTTT
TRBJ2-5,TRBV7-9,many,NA,CASSLAGAPQETQYF,TGTGCCAGCAGCTTAGCTGGGGCCCCCCAAGAGACCCAGTACTTC
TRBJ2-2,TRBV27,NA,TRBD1,CASSDRGRGGELFF,TGTGCCAGCAGCGACAGGGGGCGGGGCGGGGAGCTGTTTTTT
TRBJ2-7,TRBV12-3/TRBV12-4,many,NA,CASSSPVPGHYEQYF,TGTGCCAGCAGTTCCCCTGTCCCGGGACATTACGAGCAGTACTTC
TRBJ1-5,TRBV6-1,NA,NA,CPSSPLGHPQHF,TGTCCCAGCAGTCCCCTGGGACACCCCCAGCATTTT
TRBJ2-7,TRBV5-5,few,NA,CASSLALVPQYF,TGTGCCAGCAGCTTGGCCTTAGTCCCGCAGTACTTC
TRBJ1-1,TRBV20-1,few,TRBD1,CSAMKLGQEGTEAFF,TGCAGTGCTATGAAATTAGGACAGGAGGGCACTGAAGCTTTCTTT
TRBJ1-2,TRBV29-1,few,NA,CSVEIGYGSYGYTF,TGCAGCGTTGAAATCGGGTATGGCAGCTATGGCTACACCTTC
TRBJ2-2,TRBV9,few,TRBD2,CASSVFSGGPNGELFF,TGTGCCAGCAGCGTTTTTAGCGGGGGGCCAAACGGGGAGCTGTTTTTT
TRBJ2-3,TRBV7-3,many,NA,CASSLRSWGIRDTQYF,TGTGCCAGCAGTTTGAGGTCCTGGGGCATTAGAGATACGCAGTATTTT
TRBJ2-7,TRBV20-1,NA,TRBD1,CSALDRVATSEQYF,TGCAGTGCTCTTGACAGGGTGGCAACCTCCGAGCAGTACTTC
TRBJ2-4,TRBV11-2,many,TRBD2,CASSGTSGKNIQYF,TGTGCCAGCAGCGGGACTAGCGGGAAAAACATTCAGTACTTC
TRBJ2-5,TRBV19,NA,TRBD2,CASSTGTSGRAEETQYF,TGTGCCAGTAGTACCGGGACTAGCGGGAGGGCCGAAGAGACCCAGTACTTC
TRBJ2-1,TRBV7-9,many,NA,CASSLGVSTPRYNEQFF,TGTGCCAGCAGCTTAGGAGTATCCACACCCCGATACAATGAGCAGTTCTTC
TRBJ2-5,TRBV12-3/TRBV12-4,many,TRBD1,CASSDRGSQETQYF,TGTGCCAGCAGCGACAGGGGGAGTCAAGAGACCCAGTACTTC
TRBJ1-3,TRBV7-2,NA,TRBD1,CARRDPTGTGHGNTIYF,TGTGCCAGAAGAGATCCGACCGGGACAGGTCATGGAAACACCATATATTTT
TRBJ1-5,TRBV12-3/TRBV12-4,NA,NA,CASSLGPYLEPQHF,TGTGCCAGCAGTTTAGGACCTTACTTAGAGCCCCAGCATTTT
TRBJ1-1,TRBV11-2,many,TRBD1,CASSLDQTGPPGTEAFF,TGTGCCAGCAGCTTAGATCAGACAGGGCCCCCGGGGACTGAAGCTTTCTTT
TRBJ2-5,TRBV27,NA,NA,CASSSLLGPGAQYF,TGTGCCAGCAGTTCCTTACTGGGACCTGGGGCCCAGTACTTC
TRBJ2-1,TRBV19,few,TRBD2,CASRKTSGIAYNEQFF,TGTGCCAGTAGGAAGACTAGCGGGATCGCCTACAATGAGCAGTTCTTC
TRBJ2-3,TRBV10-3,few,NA,CAISGGAIIQTDTQYF,TGTGCCATCTCAGGCGGGGCGATAATACAGACAGATACGCAGTATTTT
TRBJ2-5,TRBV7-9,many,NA,CASRDSQETQYF,TGTGCCAGCAGGGATTCCCAAGAGACCCAGTACTTC
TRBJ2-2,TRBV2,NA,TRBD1,CASSAPTGTGGTGELFF,TGTGCCAGCAGTGCCCCAACCGGGACAGGGGGTACCGGGGAGCTGTTTTTT